This TCR beta chain is drawn from a study of T cell responses to AZD1222 COVID-19 vaccine. General observations from the study: A mostly white British donor set with more females was recruited, and clonal diversity was possibly underestimated. Reports say nearly half of spike-specific TCRs go after unmutated variant regions.

Method: immunoSEQ multiplex PCR; TCRdb's copy keeps in-frame clones and lacks some. The data show some 130,000 clones, around 92% seen once. Points on this clone: Its specificity is not known.

The trim removed 6 bases at V and 4 bases at J, leaving 9 bases unmatched. The CDR3 extends over 16 amino acids. The germline V gene has CDR1 MNHEY and CDR2 SMNVEV (reference sequence). This chain joins TRBV27 and TRBJ2-7; 13 bases are a match to TRBD2. The sequences come from peripheral blood, collected 28 days after the second AZD1222 dose. The source is an adult who received the AZD1222 COVID-19 vaccine. Written as DNA, the CDR3 is TGTGCCAGCAGGGGGACTAGCGGGACCGACTCTTACGAGCAGTACTTC. The encoded protein is CASRGTSGTDSYEQYF.